This section outlines one T cell receptor (beta chain) sequence together with its context. The sample is drawn from a study of blood T cell repertoires in COVID-19. Study-level background: The origin of the acute and convalescent COVID-19 samples was the United States, Italy and Spain.

TCRdb's copy holds only in-frame clones and misses some; the assay was immunoSEQ multiplex PCR. The profile shows 35,000 to 45,000 clones, approximately 92% of them singletons. Germline V CDR1 and CDR2: LGHNA, YSLEER. The CDR3 is 13 amino acids. Losses at the gene ends were 6 bases for V and 5 bases for J; bases not matched to a gene: 4. The TCR comes from a man between 45 and 60 years old with COVID-19, enrolled during active disease. The V gene is TRBV4-3, the J gene TRBJ1-2; 9 nucleotides align to TRBD1. Specimen: peripheral blood. The CDR3 region has the DNA TGCGCCAGCAGTGTAGACAGGGGGTATGGCTACACCTTC. It specifies CASSVDRGYGYTF.